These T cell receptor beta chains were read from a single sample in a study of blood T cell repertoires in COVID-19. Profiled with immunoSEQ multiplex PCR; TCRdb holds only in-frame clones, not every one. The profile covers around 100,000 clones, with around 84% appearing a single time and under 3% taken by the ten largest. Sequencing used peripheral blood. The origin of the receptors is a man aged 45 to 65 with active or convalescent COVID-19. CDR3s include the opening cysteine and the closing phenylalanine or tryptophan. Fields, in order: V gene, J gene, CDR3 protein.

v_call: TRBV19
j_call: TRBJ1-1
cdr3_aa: CAIKGGLEGRETEAFF

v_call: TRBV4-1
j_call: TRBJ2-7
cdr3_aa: CASSQVEGWTEQYF

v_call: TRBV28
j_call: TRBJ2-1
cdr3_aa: CASREWKAGGRSSYNEQFF

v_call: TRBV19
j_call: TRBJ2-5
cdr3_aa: CASSATGGETQYF

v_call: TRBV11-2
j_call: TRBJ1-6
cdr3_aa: CASRSDSFYNSPLHF

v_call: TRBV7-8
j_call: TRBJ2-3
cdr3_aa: CASSLPSGLTDTQYF

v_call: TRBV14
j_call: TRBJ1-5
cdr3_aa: CASSQQGEAQHF

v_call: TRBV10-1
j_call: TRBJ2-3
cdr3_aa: CASSESSGGGTDTQYF

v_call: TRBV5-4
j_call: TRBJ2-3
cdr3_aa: CASSLSTASTDTQYF

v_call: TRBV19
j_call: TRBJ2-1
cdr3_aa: CASSIGSGGLSYNEQFF

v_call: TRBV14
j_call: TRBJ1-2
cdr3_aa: CASRKPGQGDGYTF

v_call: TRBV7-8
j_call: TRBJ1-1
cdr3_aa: CASSLAEGTEAFF

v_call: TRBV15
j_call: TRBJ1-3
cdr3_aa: CATSRVGEENTIYF

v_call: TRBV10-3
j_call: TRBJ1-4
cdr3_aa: CAISYDRGQEKLFF

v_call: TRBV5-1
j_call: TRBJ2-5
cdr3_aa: CASSSGARAETQYF

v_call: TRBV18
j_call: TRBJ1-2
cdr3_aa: CASSPSGYDGYTF

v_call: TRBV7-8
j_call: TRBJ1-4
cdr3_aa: CASSLAGDRVEKLFF

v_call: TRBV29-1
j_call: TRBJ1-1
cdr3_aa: CSVTGDTEAFF

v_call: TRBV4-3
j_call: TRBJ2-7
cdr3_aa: CASSQAVFSYEQYF

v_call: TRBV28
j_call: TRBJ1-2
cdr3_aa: CASRAGTGIHGYTF

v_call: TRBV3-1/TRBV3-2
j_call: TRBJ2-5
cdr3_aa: CASSPPLGTSGPGTQYF

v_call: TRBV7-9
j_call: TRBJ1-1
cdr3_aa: CASSLEVRGTEAFF

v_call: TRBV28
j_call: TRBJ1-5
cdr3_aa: CASTLWEQPQHF